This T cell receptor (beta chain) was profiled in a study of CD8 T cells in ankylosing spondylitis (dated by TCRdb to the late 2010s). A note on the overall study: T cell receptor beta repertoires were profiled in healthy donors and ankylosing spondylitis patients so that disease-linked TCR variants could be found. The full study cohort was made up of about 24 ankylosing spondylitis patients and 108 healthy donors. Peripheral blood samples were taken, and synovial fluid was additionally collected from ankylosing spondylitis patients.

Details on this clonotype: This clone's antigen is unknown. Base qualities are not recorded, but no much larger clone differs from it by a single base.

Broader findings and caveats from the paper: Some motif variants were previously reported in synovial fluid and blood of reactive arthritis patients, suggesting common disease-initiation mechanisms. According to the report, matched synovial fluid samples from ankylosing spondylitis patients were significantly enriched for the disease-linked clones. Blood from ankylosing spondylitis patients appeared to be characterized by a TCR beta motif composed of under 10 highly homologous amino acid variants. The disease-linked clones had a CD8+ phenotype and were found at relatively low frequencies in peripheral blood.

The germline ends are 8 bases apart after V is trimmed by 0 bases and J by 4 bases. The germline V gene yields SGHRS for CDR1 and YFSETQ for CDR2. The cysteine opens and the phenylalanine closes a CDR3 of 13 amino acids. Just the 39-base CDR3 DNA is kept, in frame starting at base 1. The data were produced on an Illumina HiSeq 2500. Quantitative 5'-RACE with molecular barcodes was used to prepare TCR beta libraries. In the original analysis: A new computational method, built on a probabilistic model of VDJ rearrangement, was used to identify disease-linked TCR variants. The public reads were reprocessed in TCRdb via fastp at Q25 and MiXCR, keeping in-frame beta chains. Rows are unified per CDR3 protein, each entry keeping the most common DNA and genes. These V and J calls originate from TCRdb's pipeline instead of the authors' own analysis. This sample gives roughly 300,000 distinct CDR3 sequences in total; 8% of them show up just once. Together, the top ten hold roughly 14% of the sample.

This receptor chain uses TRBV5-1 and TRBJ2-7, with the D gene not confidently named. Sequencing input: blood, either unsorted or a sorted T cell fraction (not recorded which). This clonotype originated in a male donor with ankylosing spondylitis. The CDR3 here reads CASSLEQPYEQYF. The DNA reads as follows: TGCGCCAGCAGCTTGGAACAGCCTTACGAGCAGTACTTC.